These T cell receptor beta chains were read from a single sample in a study of blood T cell repertoires in COVID-19. Produced via immunoSEQ multiplex PCR; TCRdb's table is partial and in-frame only. The sample shows fewer than 40,000 clones, nearly 90% of them seen only once. The sample was peripheral blood. These receptors all come from a man in his sixties with active COVID-19. The CDR3 runs from the conserved cysteine through the conserved F or W. The order of the fields is D gene, J gene, CDR3 length, V gene, clone size, CDR3 DNA, CDR3 protein. A D gene is named only where the DNA matches it firmly. Not every row has a clone size; where given, it reads once, few, many or a size class.

>.|TRBJ1-4|14|TRBV19|few
TGTGCCAGTAGTTCAGGGGTAGGAGGAGAAAAACTGTTTTTT
CASSSGVGGEKLFF
>.|TRBJ1-1|13|TRBV6-5|.
TGTGCCAGCAGTCGGGGGGGTAGATATGAAGCTTTCTTT
CASSRGGRYEAFF
>TRBD1|TRBJ2-7|14|TRBV19|.
TGTGCCACCTCTGGACAGGGAATTGCTTACGAGCAGTACTTC
CATSGQGIAYEQYF
>.|TRBJ2-7|13|TRBV5-1|.
TGCGCCAGCAGCCCTGGACAGTCTCAGGAGCAGTACTTC
CASSPGQSQEQYF
>.|TRBJ2-1|14|TRBV3-1/TRBV3-2|.
TGTGCCAGCAGCCCGTCGACTAGTGGCAATGAGCAGTTCTTC
CASSPSTSGNEQFF
>TRBD1|TRBJ2-7|15|TRBV19|.
TGTGCCAGTAGTATAGAGGCAGGGGGCCCGTACGAGCAGTACTTC
CASSIEAGGPYEQYF
>.|TRBJ1-1|12|TRBV7-2|few
TGTGCCAGCAGCCCCGGGAGGGTGTTAGCTTTCTTT
CASSPGRVLAFF
>TRBD1|TRBJ1-6|15|TRBV2|.
TGTGCCAGCAACCGGGACAGGGTGGCGGGGTCACCCCTCCACTTT
CASNRDRVAGSPLHF
>TRBD2|TRBJ2-3|15|TRBV19|.
TGTGCCAGTAGTATTAGCGGGGGGGCACGTTATACGCAGTATTTT
CASSISGGARYTQYF
>TRBD1|TRBJ2-6|16|TRBV24-1|once
TGTGCCGCCTCGGGGACAGGAGACTCTGGGGCCAACGTCCTGACTTTC
CAASGTGDSGANVLTF
>.|TRBJ2-7|12|TRBV12-5|.
TGTGCTAGTGGTTTGGCCAGGGACGAGCAGTACTTC
CASGLARDEQYF
>.|TRBJ1-1|12|TRBV11-3|once
TGTGCCAGCAGCTTAGTGAGGACTGAAGCTTTCTTT
CASSLVRTEAFF
>TRBD1|TRBJ1-3|14|TRBV6-5|.
TGTGCCAGCAGGCAGACAGGGGCTGGAAACACCATATATTTT
CASRQTGAGNTIYF
>.|TRBJ1-5|14|TRBV9|.
TGTGCCAGCAGCGTAGGGACTTCTAATCAGCCCCAGCATTTT
CASSVGTSNQPQHF
>.|TRBJ1-5|15|TRBV19|.
TGTGCCAGTAGGGTGTCAGGACAGCTAAATCAGCCCCAGCATTTT
CASRVSGQLNQPQHF
>TRBD1|TRBJ1-2|13|TRBV6-5|few
TGTGCCAGCAGGATAGACAGGGGCTATGGCTACACCTTC
CASRIDRGYGYTF
>TRBD1|TRBJ1-6|15|TRBV3-1/TRBV3-2|.
TGTGCCAGCAGCCAAGATAGGACAGGGAGCTCACCCCTCCACTTT
CASSQDRTGSSPLHF
>.|TRBJ2-1|11|TRBV11-2|.
TGTGCCAGCAGCTCCCCAACGGGGCAGTTCTTC
CASSSPTGQFF
>.|TRBJ2-3|14|TRBV6-2/TRBV6-3|once
TGTGCCAGCAGTTCCCTGCGTATCGTAGATACGCAGTATTTT
CASSSLRIVDTQYF
>.|TRBJ2-2|12|TRBV3-1/TRBV3-2|.
TGTGCCAGCAGCCAAGGTGCGGGGGAGCTGTTTTTT
CASSQGAGELFF
>.|TRBJ2-1|15|TRBV9|.
TGTGCCAGCAGCGTTCGGGGCGGGATTCAATGGGAGCAGTTCTTC
CASSVRGGIQWEQFF
>.|TRBJ1-1|14|TRBV15|.
TGTGCCACCAGCAGACCTGAGGGTAAGGCTGAAGCTTTCTTT
CATSRPEGKAEAFF
>.|TRBJ2-3|15|TRBV4-2|.
TGTGCCAGCAGCCAAGATCCCCTAGCAGGAGATACGCAGTATTTT
CASSQDPLAGDTQYF
>TRBD2|TRBJ2-1|16|TRBV3-1/TRBV3-2|.
TGTGCCAGCAGCCAACTCACAACGGGGGGTCCCAATGAGCAGTTCTTC
CASSQLTTGGPNEQFF
>.|TRBJ1-2|15|TRBV14|.
TGTGCCAGCAGCCAAGCCCTGGGCTCTAACTATGGCTACACCTTC
CASSQALGSNYGYTF
>.|TRBJ2-1|15|TRBV7-3|.
TGTGCCAGCAGCCCCGGAGCGACTAGGTACAATGAGCAGTTCTTC
CASSPGATRYNEQFF
>.|TRBJ2-7|13|TRBV5-4|.
TGTGCCAGCAGTCGGGACCAGGGGGGCGAGCAGTACTTC
CASSRDQGGEQYF
>TRBD1|TRBJ1-4|16|TRBV7-2|.
TGTGCCAGCAGCACCCGACAGGGGGCCGCTAATGAAAAACTGTTTTTT
CASSTRQGAANEKLFF
>.|TRBJ1-2|14|TRBV27|once
TGTGCCAGCAGTGGCGACAGATTAAACTATGGCTACACCTTC
CASSGDRLNYGYTF
>TRBD2|TRBJ2-3|16|TRBV5-1|.
TGCGCCAGCAGCCCGGGACTAGCGGGGGGGCATGATACGCAGTATTTT
CASSPGLAGGHDTQYF
>.|TRBJ1-1|17|TRBV14|.
TGTGCCAGCAGCCAAGAGAAGGTTTGGGGGGAGTTGACTGAAGCTTTCTTT
CASSQEKVWGELTEAFF
>.|TRBJ1-5|13|TRBV30|.
TGTGCCTGGACAGGGAAAAGCAATCAGCCCCAGCATTTT
CAWTGKSNQPQHF
>TRBD1|TRBJ2-6|15|TRBV15|.
TGTGCCACCGGCGGACAGGGCACTGGGGCCAACGTCCTGACTTTC
CATGGQGTGANVLTF
>.|TRBJ1-2|13|TRBV2|once
TGTGCCAGCAGTAATGGTCCGGGCTATGGCTACACCTTC
CASSNGPGYGYTF
>.|TRBJ2-3|15|TRBV5-1|.
TGCGCCAGCAGCCCCAGAGCTAGCGTCACAGATACGCAGTATTTT
CASSPRASVTDTQYF
>.|TRBJ1-5|12|TRBV28|.
TGTGCCAGCAGTTTGAAAGAGCAGCCCCAGCATTTT
CASSLKEQPQHF
>.|TRBJ2-5|13|TRBV18|.
TGTGCCAGCTCACCACCGATGGGGCAGACCCAGTACTTC
CASSPPMGQTQYF
>TRBD1|TRBJ1-6|15|TRBV6-6|.
TGTGCCAGCGGCCCCGGGACAGGGATCATTCCACCCCTCCACTTT
CASGPGTGIIPPLHF
>.|TRBJ2-5|15|TRBV7-7|.
TGTGCCAGCAGCTCCACGCAGGGGCAGGGTGAGACCCAGTACTTC
CASSSTQGQGETQYF
>TRBD1|TRBJ1-1|13|TRBV7-6|.
TGTGCCAGCACCCACAGGGGGGGTACTGAAGCTTTCTTT
CASTHRGGTEAFF
>.|TRBJ1-1|15|TRBV5-6|.
TGTGCCAGCAGCCCGCCGGGCGCGGGGAACACTGAAGCTTTCTTT
CASSPPGAGNTEAFF
>TRBD2|TRBJ2-3|16|TRBV9|.
TGTGCCAGCAGCGTACGCCTAGCGGGTAAATCAGATACGCAGTATTTT
CASSVRLAGKSDTQYF
>.|TRBJ1-2|11|TRBV30|.
TGTGCCTGCTCAGGTTCGCATGGCTACACCTTC
CACSGSHGYTF
>TRBD1|TRBJ1-6|17|TRBV5-1|.
TGCGCCAGCAGCAAGGGACAGGGAATTGCCTATAATTCACCCCTCCACTTT
CASSKGQGIAYNSPLHF
>.|TRBJ1-5|16|TRBV2|.
TGTGCCAGCAGTAACCCCCGGGGGGCAGGGGATCAGCCCCAGCATTTT
CASSNPRGAGDQPQHF
>TRBD2|TRBJ2-1|16|TRBV6-5|.
TGTGCCAGCAGTTCTCGAGCGGGGGAAGGGTACAATGAGCAGTTCTTC
CASSSRAGEGYNEQFF
>.|TRBJ2-4|13|TRBV29-1|.
TGCAGCGTTAATGGTTGGCGGGGAAACATTCAGTACTTC
CSVNGWRGNIQYF
>TRBD2|TRBJ2-5|15|TRBV27|.
TGTGCCAGCAGTTTAAGGGCGGGGGTGCTGGAGACCCAGTACTTC
CASSLRAGVLETQYF
>.|TRBJ1-2|14|TRBV10-3|.
TGTGCCATCAGTGAGGGATGGACAGAATATGGCTACACCTTC
CAISEGWTEYGYTF
>TRBD1|TRBJ1-6|15|TRBV7-7|.
TGTGCTAGCAGCTTCCGGACAGGGTATAATTCACCCCTCCACTTT
CASSFRTGYNSPLHF
>TRBD1|TRBJ2-7|14|TRBV5-1|.
TGCGCCAGCAGCTTGGGACAGGGACCCTACGAGCAGTACTTC
CASSLGQGPYEQYF
>TRBD2|TRBJ2-7|13|TRBV27|.
TGTGCCAGCCGGATGAGCGGGGGCCACGAGCAGTACTTC
CASRMSGGHEQYF
>.|TRBJ1-1|14|TRBV5-4|.
TGTGCCAGCAGCCCCTACGGCCGGAGAACTGAAGCTTTCTTT
CASSPYGRRTEAFF
>TRBD2|TRBJ2-3|14|TRBV13|.
TGTGCCAGCAGCTCCGGACTAGCGTGGGCTACGCAGTATTTT
CASSSGLAWATQYF
>TRBD2|TRBJ2-2|19|TRBV14|few
TGTGCCAGCAGTCCAAAACTAGCGGGGGCCACCGGGGACACCGGGGAGCTGTTTTTT
CASSPKLAGATGDTGELFF
>.|TRBJ2-3|16|TRBV4-1|few
TGCGCCAGCAGCCAAGATACCGGGGTCTGGTGGGTAGCGCAGTATTTT
CASSQDTGVWWVAQYF
>.|TRBJ1-2|13|TRBV12-5|.
TGTGCTAGTGGTCCGAACGAGGCGGAGAGGCACACCTTC
CASGPNEAERHTF
>.|TRBJ2-1|14|TRBV5-1|once
TGCGCCAGCAGCTTGCAGGGCGGCGTCAATGAGCAGTTCTTC
CASSLQGGVNEQFF
>TRBD1|TRBJ1-5|14|TRBV6-5|.
TGTGCCAGCAGCCCAGGGGGGTGGGTGGTGCCCCAGCATTTT
CASSPGGWVVPQHF